The source of this TCR beta chain is a study of shared clonotypes between healthy human individuals. The V gene end was trimmed by 5 bases and the J gene end by 7 bases; junction bases not matched to a gene: 14. There are 17 residues in the CDR3. Germline assignment: CDR1 SGHNT and CDR2 YENEEA. Donors, without exception, were Caucasian adults residing in Nashville, Tennessee. Of note for this clone: Antigen unknown.

Study results and limitations: Having only a few donors restricted how much genetic and exposure-history diversity was captured. Clonotype sharing among donors was expected to depend on sequencing depth.

Replicate PCRs run on sorted subsets employed 200 ng DNA, some 33,000 T cell genomes. Data came from immunoSEQ multiplex PCR; TCRdb stores just in-frame clones and leaves some out. The sample has about 1 million clones; approximately 72% are singletons. The chain couples TRBV11-3 to TRBJ2-2; 9 positions match TRBD1. The sequence was collected from a man between 18 and 29 years old in good health. The sequencing sample was made of memory CD4+ T cells sorted from blood. Subset given: CD45RA-negative fraction. CDR3 bases: TGTGCCAGCAGCCCGAGGGGGACAGGGCCGGGGGACGGGGAGCTGTTTTTT. Translating it yields CASSPRGTGPGDGELFF.